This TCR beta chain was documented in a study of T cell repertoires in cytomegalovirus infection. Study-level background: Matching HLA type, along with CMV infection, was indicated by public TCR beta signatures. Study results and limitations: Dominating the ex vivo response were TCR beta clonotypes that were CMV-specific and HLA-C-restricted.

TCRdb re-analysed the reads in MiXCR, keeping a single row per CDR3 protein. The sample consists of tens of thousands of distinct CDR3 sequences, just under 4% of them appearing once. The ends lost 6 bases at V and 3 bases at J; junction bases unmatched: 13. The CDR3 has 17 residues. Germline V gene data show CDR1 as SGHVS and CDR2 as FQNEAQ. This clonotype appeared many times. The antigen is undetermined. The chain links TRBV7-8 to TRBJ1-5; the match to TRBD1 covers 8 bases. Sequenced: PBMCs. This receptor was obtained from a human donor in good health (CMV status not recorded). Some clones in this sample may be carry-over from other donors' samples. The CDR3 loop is CASSQGQGKSANQPQHF. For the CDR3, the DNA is TGTGCCAGCAGTCAAGGACAGGGAAAGTCTGCCAATCAGCCCCAGCATTTT.